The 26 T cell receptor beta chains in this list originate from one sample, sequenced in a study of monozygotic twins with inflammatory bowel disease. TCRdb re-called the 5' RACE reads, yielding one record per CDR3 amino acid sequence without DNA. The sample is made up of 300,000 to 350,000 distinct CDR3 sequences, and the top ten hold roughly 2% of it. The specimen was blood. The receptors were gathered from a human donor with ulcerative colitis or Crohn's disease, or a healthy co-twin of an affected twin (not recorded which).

The CDR3 region is CASSALQGAGEKLFF. This chain joins TRBV5-1 and TRBJ1-4; the D call from TCRdb, TRBD1, cannot be confirmed without DNA. The CDR3 runs 15 residues. CDR1 is SGHRS and CDR2 is YFSETQ in the germline V gene.

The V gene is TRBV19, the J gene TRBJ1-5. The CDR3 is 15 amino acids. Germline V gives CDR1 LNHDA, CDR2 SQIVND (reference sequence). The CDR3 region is CASSMVGFSNQPQHF. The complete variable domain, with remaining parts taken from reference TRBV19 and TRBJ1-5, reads DGGITQSPKYLFRKEGQNVTLSCEQNLNHDAMYWYRQDPGQGLRLIYYSQIVNDFQKGDIAEGYSVSREKKESFPLTVTSAQKNPTAFYLCASSMVGFSNQPQHFGDGTRLSIL.

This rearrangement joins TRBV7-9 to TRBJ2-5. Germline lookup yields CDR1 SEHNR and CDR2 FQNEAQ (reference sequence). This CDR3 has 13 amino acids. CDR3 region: CASQLAAQETQYF.

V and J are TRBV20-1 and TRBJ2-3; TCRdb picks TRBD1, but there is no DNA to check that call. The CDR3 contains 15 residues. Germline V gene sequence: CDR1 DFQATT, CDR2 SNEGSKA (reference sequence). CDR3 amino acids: CSARGGQGFTDTQYF.

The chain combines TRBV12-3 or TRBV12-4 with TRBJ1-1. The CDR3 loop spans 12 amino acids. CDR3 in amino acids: CASSFGEPEAFF.

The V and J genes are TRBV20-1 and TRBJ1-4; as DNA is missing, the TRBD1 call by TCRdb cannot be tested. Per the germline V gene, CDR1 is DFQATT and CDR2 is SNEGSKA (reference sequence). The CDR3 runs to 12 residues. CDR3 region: CSAGGWSEKLFF.

The chain's CDR3 is CASLRGTTVGTDTQYF. The chain carries TRBV12-3 or TRBV12-4 and TRBJ2-3; TCRdb lists TRBD2, though no DNA is available to test this call. The CDR3 is made up of 16 amino acids.

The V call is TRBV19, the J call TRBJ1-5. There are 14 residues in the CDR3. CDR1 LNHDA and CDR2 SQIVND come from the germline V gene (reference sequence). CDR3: CASSSRADDQPQHF.

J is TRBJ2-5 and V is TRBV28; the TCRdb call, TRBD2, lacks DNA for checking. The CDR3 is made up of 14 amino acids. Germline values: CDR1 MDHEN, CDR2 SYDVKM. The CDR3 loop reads CASSREGLGETQYF.

The chain's CDR3 is CASSPQGGTGVTEAFF. The chain joins TRBV5-1 to TRBJ1-1; TCRdb's D gene call, TRBD1, goes unchecked for lack of DNA. The germline CDR1 and CDR2 sequences are SGHRS and YFSETQ. CDR3 length equals 16 residues. Full variable domain (remainder filled in from reference TRBV5-1 and TRBJ1-1): KAGVTQTPRYLIKTRGQQVTLSCSPISGHRSVSWYQQTPGQGLQFLFEYFSETQRNKGNFPGRFSGRQFSNSRSEMNVSTLELGDSALYLCASSPQGGTGVTEAFFGQGTRLTVV.

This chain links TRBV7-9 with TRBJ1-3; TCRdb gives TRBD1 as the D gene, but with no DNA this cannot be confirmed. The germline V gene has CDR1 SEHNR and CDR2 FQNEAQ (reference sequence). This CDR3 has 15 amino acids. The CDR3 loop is CASSSGQGKWSTIYF. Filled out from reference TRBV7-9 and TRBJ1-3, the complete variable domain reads DTGVSQNPRHKITKRGQNVTFRCDPISEHNRLYWYRQTLGQGPEFLTYFQNEAQLEKSRLLSDRFSAERPKGSFSTLEIQRTEQGDSAMYLCASSSGQGKWSTIYFGEGSWLTVV.

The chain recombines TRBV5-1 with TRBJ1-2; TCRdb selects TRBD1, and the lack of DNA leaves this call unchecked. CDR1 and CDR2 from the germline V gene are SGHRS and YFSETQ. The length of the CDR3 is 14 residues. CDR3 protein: CASSSTGWEGGYTF.

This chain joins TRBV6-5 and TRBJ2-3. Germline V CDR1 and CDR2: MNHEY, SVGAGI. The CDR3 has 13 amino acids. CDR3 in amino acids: CASSYPAVDTQYF.

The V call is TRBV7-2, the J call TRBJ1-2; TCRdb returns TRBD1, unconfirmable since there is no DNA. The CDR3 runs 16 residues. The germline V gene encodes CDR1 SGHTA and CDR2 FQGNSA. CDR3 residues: CASSSPKTGIFSGYTF.

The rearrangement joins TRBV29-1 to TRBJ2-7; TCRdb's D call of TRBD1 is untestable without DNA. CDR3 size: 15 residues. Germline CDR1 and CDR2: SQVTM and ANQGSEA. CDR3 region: CSVATRVRASDEQYF.

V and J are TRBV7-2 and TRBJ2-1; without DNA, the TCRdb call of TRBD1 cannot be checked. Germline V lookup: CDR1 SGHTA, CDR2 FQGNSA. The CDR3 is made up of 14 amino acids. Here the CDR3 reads CASSLGGGGSEQFF. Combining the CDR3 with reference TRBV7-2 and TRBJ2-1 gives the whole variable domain GAGVSQSPSNKVTEKGKDVELRCDPISGHTALYWYRQSLGQGLEFLIYFQGNSAPDKSGLPSDRFSAERTGGSVSTLTIQRTQQEDSAVYLCASSLGGGGSEQFFGPGTRLTVL.

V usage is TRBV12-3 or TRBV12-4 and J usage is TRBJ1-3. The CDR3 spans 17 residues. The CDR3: CASSFRGGGLSGNTIYF.

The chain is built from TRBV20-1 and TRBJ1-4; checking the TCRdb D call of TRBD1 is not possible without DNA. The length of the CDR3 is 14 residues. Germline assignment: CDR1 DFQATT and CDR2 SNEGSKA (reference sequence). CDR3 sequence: CSAREGGRNEKLFF.

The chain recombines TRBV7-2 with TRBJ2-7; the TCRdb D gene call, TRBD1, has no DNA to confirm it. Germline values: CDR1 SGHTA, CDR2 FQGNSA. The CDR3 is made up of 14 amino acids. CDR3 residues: CASSFDRGRYEQYF.

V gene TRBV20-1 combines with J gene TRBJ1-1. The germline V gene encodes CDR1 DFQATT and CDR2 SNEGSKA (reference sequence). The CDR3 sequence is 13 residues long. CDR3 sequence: CSARVGRNTEAFF.

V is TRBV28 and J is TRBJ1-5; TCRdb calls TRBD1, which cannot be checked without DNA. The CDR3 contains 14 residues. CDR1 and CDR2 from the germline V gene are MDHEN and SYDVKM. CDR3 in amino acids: CAGAGEGQSTPQHF.

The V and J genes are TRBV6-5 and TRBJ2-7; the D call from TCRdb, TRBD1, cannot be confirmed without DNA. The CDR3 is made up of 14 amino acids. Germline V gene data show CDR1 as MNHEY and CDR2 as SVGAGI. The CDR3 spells CASSYGTGQDEQYF.

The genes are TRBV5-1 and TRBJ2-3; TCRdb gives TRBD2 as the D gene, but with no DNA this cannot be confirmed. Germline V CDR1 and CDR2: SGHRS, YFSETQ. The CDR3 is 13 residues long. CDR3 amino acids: CASQSSRTDTQYF.

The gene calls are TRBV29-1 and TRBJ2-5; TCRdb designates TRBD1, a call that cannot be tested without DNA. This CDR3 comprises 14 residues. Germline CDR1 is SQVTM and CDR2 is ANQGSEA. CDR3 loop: CSVALWTNQETQYF. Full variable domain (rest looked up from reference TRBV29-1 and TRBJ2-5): SAVISQKPSRDICQRGTSLTIQCQVDSQVTMMFWYRQQPGQSLTLIATANQGSEATYESGFVIDKFPISRPNLTFSTLTVSNMSPEDSSIYLCSVALWTNQETQYFGPGTRLLVL.

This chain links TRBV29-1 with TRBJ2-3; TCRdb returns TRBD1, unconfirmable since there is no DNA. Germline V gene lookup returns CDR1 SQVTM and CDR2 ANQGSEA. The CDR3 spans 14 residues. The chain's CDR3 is CSVEQGMGADTQYF.

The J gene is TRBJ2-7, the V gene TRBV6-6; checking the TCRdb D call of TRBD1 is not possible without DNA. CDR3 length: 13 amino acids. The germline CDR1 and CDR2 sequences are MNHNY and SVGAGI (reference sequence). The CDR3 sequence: CASSPPGGDEQYF.